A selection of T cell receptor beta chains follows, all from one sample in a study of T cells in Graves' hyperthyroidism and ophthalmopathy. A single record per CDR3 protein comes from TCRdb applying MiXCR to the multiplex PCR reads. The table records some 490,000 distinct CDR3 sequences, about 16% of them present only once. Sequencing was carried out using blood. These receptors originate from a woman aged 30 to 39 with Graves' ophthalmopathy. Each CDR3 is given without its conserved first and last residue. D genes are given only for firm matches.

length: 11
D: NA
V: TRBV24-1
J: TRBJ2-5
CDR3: ATGPSDQETQY

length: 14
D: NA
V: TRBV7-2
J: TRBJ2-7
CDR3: ASSQALLGGTHEQY

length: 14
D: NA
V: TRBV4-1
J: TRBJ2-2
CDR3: ASSPKSGSNTGELS

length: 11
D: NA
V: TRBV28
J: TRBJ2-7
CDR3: ASSFQGRDEQY

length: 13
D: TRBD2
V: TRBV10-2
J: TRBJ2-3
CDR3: ASRAPGLGRDTQY

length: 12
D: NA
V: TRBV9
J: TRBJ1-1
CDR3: ASSPLGVGTEAF

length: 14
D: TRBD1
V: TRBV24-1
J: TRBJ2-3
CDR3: ATSEALQGSSDTQY

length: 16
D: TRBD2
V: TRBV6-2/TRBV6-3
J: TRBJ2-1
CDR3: ASSRAGGPGSSYNEQF

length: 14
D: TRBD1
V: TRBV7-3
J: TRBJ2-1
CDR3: ASSLIAGQGDNEQF

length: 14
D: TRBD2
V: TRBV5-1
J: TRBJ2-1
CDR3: ASSPGTSGIVNEQF

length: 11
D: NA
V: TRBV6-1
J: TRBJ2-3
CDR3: ASTAPSRDTQY

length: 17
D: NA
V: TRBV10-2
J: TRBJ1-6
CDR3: ASSEFGTLGASKNSPLH

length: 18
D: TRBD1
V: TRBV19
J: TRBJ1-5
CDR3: ASRVRGLSGTGVSIAPQH

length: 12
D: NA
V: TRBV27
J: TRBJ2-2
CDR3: ASGPGPYTGELF